The entry that follows covers one TCR beta chain sequence. In germline, CDR1 is SGHRS, CDR2 YFSETQ. The junction had 9 bases not matched to a gene; V was cut back by 0 bases and J by 4 bases. The CDR3 consists of 16 residues. This record belongs to a study of blood T cell repertoires in COVID-19. About the study: Samples came from the United States, Italy and Spain, spanning acute and convalescent COVID-19. Sample material is recorded as cDNA or gDNA derived from T cells, B-cell-depleted T cells, or PBMCs.

Study processing details: Estimated nucleated cell counts came from reference gene primer amplification. TCRdb keeps only in-frame clones here, not all; method: immunoSEQ multiplex PCR. D and trimming were read from the DNA, whereas the V and J calls and clone size are those reported in that table. The sample holds over 150,000 clones; about 87% are singletons and the top ten take roughly 4%. The origin of this receptor is a woman aged 55-69 years who had recovered from COVID-19. The V and J genes are TRBV5-1 and TRBJ1-2, with 7 bases that match TRBD1. The sequencing sample was made of peripheral blood. The CDR3 reads CASSLESTGYGYGYTF. The CDR3 DNA sequence: TGCGCCAGCAGCTTGGAATCGACAGGGTATGGCTATGGCTACACCTTC.